This T cell receptor beta chain was sequenced during a study of PD-1 blockade in classical Hodgkin lymphoma. Study findings and constraints: Patients who initiated nivolumab within 1 year of ASCT were excluded. Unlike CD8+ TCR diversity, which did not rise significantly by C4D1, CD4+ TCR diversity did. Whoever responded completely had baseline diversity much like that seen in newly diagnosed patients. Sources of repertoire differences remain undefined, possibly disease activity or prior therapy.

Time point here: cycle 4 day 1 (C4D1), after more than five weeks of nivolumab. Exposure to brentuximab vedotin varied, and each patient had relapsed following autologous stem cell transplantation. Thawed PBMCs were subjected to magnetic negative selection, which yielded isolated CD8+ T cells. V lost 2 bases and J lost 8; bases outside the gene matches: 2. The CDR3 length is 13 residues. Germline V gene lookup returns CDR1 MNHNY and CDR2 SVGAGI (reference sequence). About this clone: What it recognizes is unknown.

Generated by immunoSEQ multiplex PCR, the TCRdb table keeps only in-frame clones and is missing some. The repertoire has some 20,000 clones, roughly 82% of them found once; the top ten carry 7.3%. This rearrangement joins TRBV6-6 to TRBJ1-2, with 10 bases lining up with TRBD1. The receptor was isolated from a human donor with classical Hodgkin lymphoma. Sample: CD8+ T cells from blood, taken before the fourth cycle of nivolumab. The CDR3 sequence is CASSYGTGVGYTF. The CDR3 DNA follows: TGTGCCAGCAGTTACGGGACAGGGGTCGGCTACACCTTC.